Listed here are 18 T cell receptor beta chains from one sample, sequenced in a study of T cell responses to AZD1222 COVID-19 vaccine. Clones were read by immunoSEQ multiplex PCR, and TCRdb kept only the in-frame ones, dropping some. The data contain roughly 110,000 clones, about 91% of them singletons. The sample consisted of peripheral blood, taken 28 days after the second AZD1222 dose. These receptors were obtained from an adult who received the AZD1222 COVID-19 vaccine.

The chain carries TRBV2 and TRBJ1-5, with TRBD1 as a possible D gene (5 bases). The CDR3 length is 17 residues. The germline V and J ends were trimmed by 6 bases and 3 bases, with 21 bases remaining between them. Germline V gene lookup returns CDR1 SNHLY and CDR2 FYNNEI. The CDR3 region is CASRDGGSQGINQPQHF. CDR3 in DNA: TGTGCCAGCAGGGACGGTGGGAGCCAGGGAATCAATCAGCCCCAGCATTTT.

The J gene is TRBJ1-1, the V gene TRBV7-2; 7 nucleotides align to TRBD1. The CDR3 is made up of 15 amino acids. The germline gives CDR1 SGHTA, CDR2 FQGNSA. V was clipped by 1 base and J by 1 base; unmatched bases: 3. The CDR3 bases are TGTGCCAGCAGCTTAGTTAGGGGGCAGAACACTGAAGCTTTCTTT. It specifies CASSLVRGQNTEAFF.

J is TRBJ1-1 and V is TRBV5-1; tentative D call: TRBD1 (5 bases). Trimming took 3 bases from V and 0 from J, leaving 15 bases between them. Per the germline V gene, CDR1 is SGHRS and CDR2 is YFSETQ. This CDR3 spans 16 amino acids. The CDR3 coding sequence is TGCGCCAGCAGCTCCCTTCCCAGGGATCTGAACACTGAAGCTTTCTTT. Its protein is CASSSLPRDLNTEAFF.

This clone was recorded a few times. V gene TRBV7-8 combines with J gene TRBJ2-7; 8 bases align to TRBD1. Germline V CDR1 and CDR2: SGHVS, FQNEAQ. Unmatched junction bases numbered 3, after V lost 5 bases and J lost 3 bases. The CDR3 contains 13 residues. CDR3 amino acids: CASSPDRVYEQYF. The CDR3 coding sequence is TGTGCCAGCAGCCCGGACAGGGTCTACGAGCAGTACTTC.

V gene TRBV7-2 combines with J gene TRBJ2-6; no definite D call. This CDR3 contains 14 residues. Germline values: CDR1 SGHTA, CDR2 FQGNSA. V gave up 5 bases and J gave up 1 base, with 6 bases separating them. CDR3 in amino acids: CASSKGSGANVLTF. CDR3 coding DNA: TGTGCCAGCAGCAAAGGGTCTGGGGCCAACGTCCTGACTTTC.

The chain couples TRBV7-2 to TRBJ1-5; D unclear. The germline CDR1 and CDR2 sequences are SGHTA and FQGNSA. CDR3 length: 14 residues. V lost 3 bases and J lost 1, with 7 bases in between. The DNA for the CDR3 is TGTGCCAGCAGCTTTGACGGAAGCAATCAGCCCCAGCATTTT. Protein sequence: CASSFDGSNQPQHF. The full variable domain, rest sourced from reference TRBV7-2 and TRBJ1-5, is GAGVSQSPSNKVTEKGKDVELRCDPISGHTALYWYRQSLGQGLEFLIYFQGNSAPDKSGLPSDRFSAERTGGSVSTLTIQRTQQEDSAVYLCASSFDGSNQPQHFGDGTRLSIL.

The chain links TRBV5-1 to TRBJ1-1; possible D gene TRBD1, 5 bases. This CDR3 region has 15 residues. Germline values: CDR1 SGHRS, CDR2 YFSETQ. V lost 1 base and J lost 0, with 10 bases in between. The CDR3 here is CASSLSGEMNTEAFF. CDR3 in DNA: TGCGCCAGCAGCTTGTCGGGGGAAATGAACACTGAAGCTTTCTTT.

This clone has a handful of counts. The V call is TRBV27, the J call TRBJ2-1; maybe TRBD2 (6 bases). This CDR3 is 14 amino acids long. V lost 3 bases, J lost 8 bases, and 14 bases lay in between. Germline V gives CDR1 MNHEY, CDR2 SMNVEV (reference sequence). CDR3 sequence reads: CASSLGREADEQFF. For the CDR3, the DNA is TGTGCCAGCAGTTTGGGCAGGGAGGCCGATGAGCAGTTCTTC.

The chain joins TRBV2 to TRBJ1-3; D unresolved. Trimming stripped 8 bases from V and 0 bases from J, with 20 bases between. Germline V gene lookup returns CDR1 SNHLY and CDR2 FYNNEI. This CDR3 spans 17 amino acids. CDR3 amino acids: CASALTTIRGSGNTIYF. The CDR3 DNA reads TGTGCCAGCGCTTTGACGACCATACGGGGCTCTGGAAACACCATATATTTT. The full variable domain, with the rest looked up from reference TRBV2 and TRBJ1-3, is EPEVTQTPSHQVTQMGQEVILRCVPISNHLYFYWYRQILGQKVEFLVSFYNNEISEKSEIFDDQFSVERPDGSNFTLKIRSTKLEDSAMYFCASALTTIRGSGNTIYFGEGSWLTVV.

V and J are TRBV7-6 and TRBJ1-3; D remains ambiguous. Looked up from germline, CDR1 is SGHVS and CDR2 is FNYEAQ. The ends were cut back, 1 base at V and 0 bases at J, with 7 bases in the middle. The CDR3 has 15 residues. The CDR3 loop reads CASSLDHSSGNTIYF. CDR3 DNA sequence: TGTGCCAGCAGCTTAGACCACAGCTCTGGAAACACCATATATTTT.

The chain has TRBV7-2 and TRBJ1-1; no clear D gene. V was cut by 5 bases and J by 7 bases, with 14 bases left in between. This CDR3 contains 13 residues. Germline V CDR1 and CDR2: SGHTA, FQGNSA. CDR3 region: CASSRAASSEAFF. CDR3 nucleotides: TGTGCCAGCAGCCGGGCTGCGAGCAGTGAAGCTTTCTTT.

This sequence joins TRBV3-1 (or the pseudogene TRBV3-2) and TRBJ1-1; D gene ambiguous. Trimming removed 2 bases at V and 3 bases at J, with 7 bases between. The germline gives CDR1 LGHDT, CDR2 YNNKEL (reference sequence). This CDR3 is 13 amino acids long. The CDR3 DNA reads as TGTGCCAGCAGCCAACTTTTGGACACTGAAGCTTTCTTT. It specifies CASSQLLDTEAFF.

The rearrangement uses TRBV7-9 and TRBJ2-2, with a possible D match to TRBD1 (6 bases). The germline V gene has CDR1 SEHNR and CDR2 FQNEAQ (reference sequence). The CDR3 extends over 14 amino acids. The V end was cut by 1 base, the J end by 6 bases, with 9 bases between. The CDR3 DNA follows: TGTGCCAGCAGCTTAGTCCCAGGGGCCGGGGAGCTGTTTTTT. Amino acids: CASSLVPGAGELFF.

The chain uses TRBV13 and TRBJ2-7, with D hard to call. This CDR3 is 15 amino acids long. Trimming shortened V by 8 bases and J by 0 bases, and 17 bases separated the two germline ends. Germline-derived CDR1 and CDR2 are PRHDT and FYEKMQ (reference sequence). The CDR3 DNA is TGTGCCAGCGCTGCCGGTCCGCCCGACTCCTACGAGCAGTACTTC. Translating it yields CASAAGPPDSYEQYF.

The gene calls are TRBV7-9 and TRBJ1-1; TRBD1 agrees at 9 bases. This CDR3 comprises 16 residues. J gave up 2 bases and V 4 bases, and 8 bases lay outside the gene matches. Germline V gives CDR1 SEHNR, CDR2 FQNEAQ (reference sequence). CDR3: CASSSGQGHSNTEAFF. CDR3 sequence (DNA): TGTGCCAGCAGCTCCGGACAGGGGCACTCTAACACTGAAGCTTTCTTT.

This chain uses TRBV6-5 with TRBJ2-1; D may be TRBD2 (6 bases). CDR3 size: 15 residues. Germline loops: CDR1 MNHEY, CDR2 SVGAGI. Trimming took 6 bases from V and 7 from J, leaving 19 bases between them. CDR3 nucleotide sequence: TGTGCCAGCAGCCTACTAGGCGCAGGGAGGAATGAGCAGTTCTTC. Its protein is CASSLLGAGRNEQFF.

The J gene is TRBJ1-1, the V gene TRBV13; D ambiguous. The CDR3 extends over 13 amino acids. Trimming pared 0 bases from V and 10 bases from J, leaving 12 bases between. Germline CDR1 reads PRHDT; CDR2 reads FYEKMQ (reference sequence). For the CDR3, the DNA is TGTGCCAGCAGCTTAGGGGACCACTCCCCAGCTTTCTTT. Protein product: CASSLGDHSPAFF. Full variable domain (remainder filled in from reference TRBV13 and TRBJ1-1): AAGVIQSPRHLIKEKRETATLKCYPIPRHDTVYWYQQGPGQDPQFLISFYEKMQSDKGSIPDRFSAQQFSDYHSELNMSSLELGDSALYFCASSLGDHSPAFFGQGTRLTVV.

The rearrangement uses TRBV5-1 and TRBJ1-1, with D possibly TRBD1 on 6 matching bases. The CDR3 consists of 15 residues. The V gene's germline CDR1 is SGHRS and CDR2 YFSETQ. V lost 3 bases and J lost 3, with 15 bases in between. CDR3 protein: CASSYSGTQDTEAFF. In DNA form, the CDR3 reads TGCGCCAGCAGCTATTCCGGGACACAAGACACTGAAGCTTTCTTT.